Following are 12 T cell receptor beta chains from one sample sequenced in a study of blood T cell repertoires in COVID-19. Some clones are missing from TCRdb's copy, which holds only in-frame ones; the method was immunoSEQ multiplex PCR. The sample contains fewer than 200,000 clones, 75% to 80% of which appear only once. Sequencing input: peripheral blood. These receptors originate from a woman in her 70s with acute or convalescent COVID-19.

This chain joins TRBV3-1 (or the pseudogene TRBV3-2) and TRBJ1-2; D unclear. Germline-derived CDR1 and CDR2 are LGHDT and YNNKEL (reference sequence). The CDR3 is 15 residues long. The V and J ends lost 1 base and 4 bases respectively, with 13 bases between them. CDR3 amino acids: CASSQGARQLYGYTF. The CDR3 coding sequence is TGTGCCAGCAGCCAAGGGGCTCGGCAGCTCTATGGCTACACCTTC.

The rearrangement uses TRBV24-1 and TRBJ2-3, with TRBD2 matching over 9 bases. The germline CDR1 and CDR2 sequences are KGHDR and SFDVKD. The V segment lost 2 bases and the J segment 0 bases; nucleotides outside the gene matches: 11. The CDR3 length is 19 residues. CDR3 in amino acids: CATSDSFTLAGASTDTQYF. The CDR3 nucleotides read TGTGCCACCAGTGATTCGTTTACCTTAGCGGGAGCTAGCACAGATACGCAGTATTTT.

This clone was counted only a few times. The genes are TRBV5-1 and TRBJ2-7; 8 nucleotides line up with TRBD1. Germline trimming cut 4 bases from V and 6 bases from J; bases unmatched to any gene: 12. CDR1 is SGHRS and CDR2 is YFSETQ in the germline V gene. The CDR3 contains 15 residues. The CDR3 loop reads CASSAVSGQGGEQYF. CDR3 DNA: TGCGCCAGCAGCGCCGTCTCTGGACAGGGCGGCGAGCAGTACTTC. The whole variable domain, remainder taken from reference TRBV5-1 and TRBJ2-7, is KAGVTQTPRYLIKTRGQQVTLSCSPISGHRSVSWYQQTPGQGLQFLFEYFSETQRNKGNFPGRFSGRQFSNSRSEMNVSTLELGDSALYLCASSAVSGQGGEQYFGPGTRLTVT.

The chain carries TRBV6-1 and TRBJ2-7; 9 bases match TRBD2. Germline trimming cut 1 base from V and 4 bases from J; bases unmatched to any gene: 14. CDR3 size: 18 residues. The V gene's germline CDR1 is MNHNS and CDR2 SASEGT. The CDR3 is CASSEDTWDSGSTYEQYF. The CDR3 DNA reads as TGTGCCAGCAGTGAAGATACCTGGGATAGCGGGAGTACGTACGAGCAGTACTTC.

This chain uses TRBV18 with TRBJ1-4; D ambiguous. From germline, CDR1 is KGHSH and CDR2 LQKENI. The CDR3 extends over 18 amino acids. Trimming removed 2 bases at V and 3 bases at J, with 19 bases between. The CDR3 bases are TGTGCCAGCTCACCATCGCCCCCCTCTTTGGCTGCTAATGAAAAACTGTTTTTT. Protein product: CASSPSPPSLAANEKLFF.

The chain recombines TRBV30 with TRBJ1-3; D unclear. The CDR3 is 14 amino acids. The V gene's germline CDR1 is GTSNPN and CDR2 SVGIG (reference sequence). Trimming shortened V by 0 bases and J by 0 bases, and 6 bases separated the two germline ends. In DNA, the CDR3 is TGTGCCTGGAGTGTCGGGAGCTCTGGAAACACCATATATTTT. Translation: CAWSVGSSGNTIYF.

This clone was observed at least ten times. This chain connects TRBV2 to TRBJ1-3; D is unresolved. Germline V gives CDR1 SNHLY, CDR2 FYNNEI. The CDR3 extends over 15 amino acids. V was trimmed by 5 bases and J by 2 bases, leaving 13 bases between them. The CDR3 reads CASSPRSAAGNTIYF. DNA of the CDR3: TGTGCCAGCAGTCCCAGGTCGGCTGCTGGAAACACCATATATTTT.

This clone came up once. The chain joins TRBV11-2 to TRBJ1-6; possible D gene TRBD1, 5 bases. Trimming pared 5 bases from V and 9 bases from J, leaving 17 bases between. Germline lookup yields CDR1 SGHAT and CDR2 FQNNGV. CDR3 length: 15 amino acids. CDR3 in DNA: TGTGCCAGCAGCCCTTGGCTAGGGGCTAGTTCACCCCTCCACTTT. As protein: CASSPWLGASSPLHF.

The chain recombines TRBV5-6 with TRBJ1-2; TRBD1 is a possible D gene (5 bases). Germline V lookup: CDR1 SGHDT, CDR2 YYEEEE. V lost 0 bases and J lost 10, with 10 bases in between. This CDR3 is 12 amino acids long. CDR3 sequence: CASSLVTAAYTF. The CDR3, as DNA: TGTGCCAGCAGCTTGGTGACAGCCGCCTACACCTTC. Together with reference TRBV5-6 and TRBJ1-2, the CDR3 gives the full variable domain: DAGVTQSPTHLIKTRGQQVTLRCSPKSGHDTVSWYQQALGQGPQFIFQYYEEEERQRGNFPDRFSGHQFPNYSSELNVNALLLGDSALYLCASSLVTAAYTFGSGTRLTVV.

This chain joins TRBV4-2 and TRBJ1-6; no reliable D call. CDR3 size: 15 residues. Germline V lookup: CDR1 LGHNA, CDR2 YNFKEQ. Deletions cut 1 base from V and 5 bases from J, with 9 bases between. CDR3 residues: CASSQGLRDNSPLHF. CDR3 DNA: TGTGCCAGCAGCCAAGGCTTGAGAGATAATTCACCCCTCCACTTT.

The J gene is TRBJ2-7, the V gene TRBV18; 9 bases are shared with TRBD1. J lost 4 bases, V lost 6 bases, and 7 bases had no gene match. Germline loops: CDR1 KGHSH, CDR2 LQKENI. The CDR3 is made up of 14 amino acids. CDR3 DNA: TGTGCCAGCTCGTCCGGGACAGGGACATACGAGCAGTACTTC. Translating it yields CASSSGTGTYEQYF.

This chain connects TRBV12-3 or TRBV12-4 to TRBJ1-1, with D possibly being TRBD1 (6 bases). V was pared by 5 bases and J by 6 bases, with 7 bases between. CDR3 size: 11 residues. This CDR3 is CASSRQAEAFF. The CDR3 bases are TGTGCCAGCAGTCGACAGGCTGAAGCTTTCTTT.